The rows below give T cell receptor beta chains drawn from one sample of a study of long-term antiretroviral therapy in people with HIV. Method: immunoSEQ multiplex PCR; TCRdb's copy keeps in-frame clones and lacks some. Among 20,000 to 25,000 clones listed, around 81% were seen once. Sequences were derived from unsorted PBMCs, sampled 1.5 years after starting antiretroviral therapy. The receptors come from a man aged 25 to 40 with HIV. Both conserved end residues are part of each CDR3. The order of the fields is clone size, J gene, D gene, V gene, CDR3 protein, CDR3 DNA. D genes are given only for firm matches. Size tells how often a clone was seen (once, few, many) or the class of an expanded clone, and some rows leave it out.

>.|TRBJ1-2|TRBD1|TRBV6-1
CASSDSGTGFYGYTF
TGTGCCAGCAGTGATTCCGGGACAGGTTTTTATGGCTACACCTTC
>.|TRBJ2-2|.|TRBV28
CASSLSGPQRELFF
TGTGCCAGCAGTTTAAGTGGCCCCCAGCGGGAGCTGTTTTTT
>.|TRBJ2-3|.|TRBV11-2
CASSGRTDTQYF
TGTGCCAGCAGCGGCCGCACAGATACGCAGTATTTT
>.|TRBJ1-5|.|TRBV12-5
CASGLGGNNQPQHF
TGTGCTAGTGGTTTGGGAGGGAACAATCAGCCCCAGCATTTT
>.|TRBJ2-5|.|TRBV7-7
CASSPRDSQETQYF
TGTGCCAGCAGCCCAAGGGACTCTCAAGAGACCCAGTACTTC
>.|TRBJ2-6|TRBD2|TRBV5-1
CASSLAPSGGISGANVLTF
TGCGCCAGCAGCTTGGCCCCTAGCGGGGGCATCTCTGGGGCCAACGTCCTGACTTTC
>.|TRBJ1-5|.|TRBV7-2
CASSFSGGGYSNQPQHF
TGTGCCAGCAGCTTCTCCGGAGGAGGCTATAGCAATCAGCCCCAGCATTTT
>.|TRBJ2-2|TRBD1|TRBV5-4
CASSPGQGHTGELFF
TGTGCCAGCAGTCCGGGACAGGGACACACCGGGGAGCTGTTTTTT
>few|TRBJ2-5|.|TRBV30
CAWSVLKGETQYF
TGTGCCTGGAGTGTACTGAAAGGGGAGACCCAGTACTTC
>.|TRBJ1-2|.|TRBV28
CASSLTGQNYGYTF
TGTGCCAGCAGTTTAACAGGACAGAACTATGGCTACACCTTC
>few|TRBJ1-5|.|TRBV7-8
CASSLSVSGRNQPQHF
TGTGCCAGCAGCCTTAGCGTCTCAGGGCGGAATCAGCCCCAGCATTTT
>.|TRBJ1-5|.|TRBV19
CASTDRSSNQPQHF
TGTGCCAGTACCGACAGGAGTAGCAATCAGCCCCAGCATTTT
>few|TRBJ1-6|.|TRBV4-1
CASSQETGSSPLHF
TGCGCCAGCAGCCAAGAGACCGGAAGTTCACCCCTCCACTTT
>.|TRBJ2-5|.|TRBV4-2
CASSLRAEQETQYF
TGTGCCAGCAGCCTCCGGGCAGAGCAAGAGACCCAGTACTTC
>once|TRBJ2-1|.|TRBV13
CASSGRAFNNEQFF
TGTGCCAGCAGTGGACGGGCCTTCAACAATGAGCAGTTCTTC
>.|TRBJ2-1|TRBD2|TRBV4-2
CASSQEQTSGNNEQFF
TGTGCCAGCAGCCAAGAGCAGACTAGCGGTAACAATGAGCAGTTCTTC
>.|TRBJ2-7|.|TRBV6-1
CASREGSLEQYF
TGTGCCAGCCGTGAAGGGTCTTTAGAGCAGTACTTC
>few|TRBJ1-2|.|TRBV7-2
CASSLAGGSYGYTF
TGTGCCAGCAGCTTAGCAGGGGGAAGCTATGGCTACACCTTC
>.|TRBJ1-2|.|TRBV6-6
CASSYSGADGYTF
TGTGCCAGCAGTTACTCAGGGGCGGATGGCTACACCTTC
>.|TRBJ2-2|.|TRBV19
CASSPHLSFGELFF
TGTGCCAGTAGTCCCCACCTGAGTTTCGGGGAGCTGTTTTTT
>.|TRBJ1-1|.|TRBV27
CASSVGTEAFF
TGTGCCAGCAGCGTAGGCACTGAAGCTTTCTTT
>.|TRBJ2-1|TRBD2|TRBV4-3
CASSRKRWEGLNNEQFF
TGCGCCAGCAGCCGGAAAAGGTGGGAGGGCCTTAACAATGAGCAGTTCTTC
>.|TRBJ1-1|TRBD1|TRBV9
CASSFETGGTEAFF
TGTGCCAGCAGCTTCGAAACAGGGGGCACTGAAGCTTTCTTT
>.|TRBJ1-3|.|TRBV5-1
CASSLQGGPSPSGNTIYF
TGCGCCAGCAGCTTGCAAGGAGGGCCCAGCCCCTCTGGAAACACCATATATTTT
>.|TRBJ1-1|.|TRBV7-9
CASSLDGRMNTEAFF
TGTGCCAGCAGCTTAGACGGCCGTATGAACACTGAAGCTTTCTTT
>.|TRBJ1-2|.|TRBV29-1
CSVGGEKGYYGYTF
TGCAGCGTTGGGGGGGAGAAGGGATACTATGGCTACACCTTC
>.|TRBJ2-7|.|TRBV7-9
CASSSREVIYEQYF
TGTGCCAGCAGCTCCAGGGAAGTGATCTACGAGCAGTACTTC
>.|TRBJ1-3|.|TRBV30
CAWDGTGGKNTIYF
TGTGCCTGGGATGGGACGGGGGGCAAAAACACCATATATTTT
>.|TRBJ2-3|.|TRBV5-8
CASSLQSGADTTDTQYF
TGTGCCAGCAGCTTGCAATCCGGGGCAGACACTACAGATACGCAGTATTTT
>.|TRBJ2-7|.|TRBV5-5
CASSFGSSYEQYF
TGTGCCAGCAGCTTCGGCAGCTCCTACGAGCAGTACTTC
>.|TRBJ2-1|.|TRBV5-8
CASSLGRGPYNEQFF
TGTGCCAGCAGCCTCGGACGGGGCCCCTACAATGAGCAGTTCTTC
>.|TRBJ2-1|TRBD1|TRBV7-9
CASSPGQGAKNEQFF
TGTGCCAGCAGCCCCGGGCAGGGGGCGAAAAATGAGCAGTTCTTC
>.|TRBJ1-3|.|TRBV4-3
CASSQGRHSGNTIYF
TGCGCCAGCAGCCAAGGTCGTCATTCTGGAAACACCATATATTTT
>.|TRBJ1-1|TRBD1|TRBV7-9
CASSLAGTGNTEAFF
TGTGCCAGCAGCCTCGCCGGGACAGGGAACACTGAAGCTTTCTTT
>.|TRBJ2-7|TRBD1|TRBV29-1
CSVEGGQGSEEQYF
TGCAGCGTTGAGGGGGGACAGGGGAGTGAGGAGCAGTACTTC
>.|TRBJ1-5|TRBD1|TRBV4-1
CASSSTGTGELKPQHF
TGCGCCAGCAGCTCAACCGGGACAGGGGAATTGAAGCCCCAGCATTTT
>.|TRBJ2-7|TRBD2|TRBV18
CASSQLAGETYEQYF
TGTGCCAGCTCGCAATTAGCGGGAGAAACGTACGAGCAGTACTTC
>.|TRBJ2-6|.|TRBV9
CASSSLRSSGANVLTF
TGTGCCAGCAGCTCCCTTAGGTCCTCTGGGGCCAACGTCCTGACTTTC
>.|TRBJ1-2|.|TRBV4-1
CASSQDLEWGYTF
TGCGCCAGCAGCCAAGATTTAGAATGGGGCTACACCTTC
>few|TRBJ1-6|.|TRBV5-1
CASSLAWGADSYNSPLHF
TGCGCCAGCAGCTTGGCCTGGGGCGCCGACTCCTATAATTCACCCCTCCACTTT
>.|TRBJ2-5|TRBD2|TRBV6-6
CASFGLAGARETQYF
TGTGCCAGCTTCGGACTAGCGGGAGCAAGAGAGACCCAGTACTTC
>few|TRBJ1-6|.|TRBV4-3
CASSRRGENSPLHF
TGCGCCAGCAGTCGGAGGGGCGAGAATTCACCCCTCCACTTT
>.|TRBJ1-1|.|TRBV5-1
CASSWGGLNTEAFF
TGCGCCAGCAGCTGGGGGGGGCTTAACACTGAAGCTTTCTTT
>.|TRBJ2-1|TRBD2|TRBV11-1
CASSLEAAGANEQFF
TGTGCCAGCAGCTTAGAAGCAGCGGGAGCCAATGAGCAGTTCTTC
>.|TRBJ1-5|TRBD1|TRBV27
CASSGQGAGNQPQHF
TGTGCCAGCAGTGGACAGGGGGCTGGCAATCAGCCCCAGCATTTT
>.|TRBJ1-2|TRBD1|TRBV5-6
CASTLGQSSYGYTF
TGTGCCAGCACCCTGGGACAGAGCTCTTATGGCTACACCTTC
>.|TRBJ2-7|.|TRBV29-1
CSVVRQGSYEQYF
TGCAGCGTTGTGAGGCAGGGGAGCTACGAGCAGTACTTC
>.|TRBJ2-1|TRBD2|TRBV5-3
CARSLEAGSNEQFF
TGTGCCAGAAGCTTGGAAGCGGGGAGCAATGAGCAGTTCTTC
>.|TRBJ1-4|.|TRBV7-6
CASSIPTGFGEKLFF
TGTGCCAGCAGCATACCGACGGGTTTTGGGGAAAAACTGTTTTTT
>.|TRBJ2-6|TRBD1|TRBV4-1
CASSGQGEITGANVLTF
TGCGCCAGCAGCGGACAGGGTGAGATCACTGGGGCCAACGTCCTGACTTTC
>.|TRBJ1-2|.|TRBV6-6
CASSAEFRGAYGYTF
TGTGCCAGCAGCGCGGAATTCAGGGGAGCCTATGGCTACACCTTC
>.|TRBJ2-2|.|TRBV7-2
CASSFRTKNTGELFF
TGTGCCAGCAGCTTCAGGACAAAGAACACCGGGGAGCTGTTTTTT
>.|TRBJ1-3|TRBD1|TRBV7-2
CASSSPGTGKNTIYF
TGTGCCAGCAGCTCTCCCGGGACAGGGAAGAACACCATATATTTT
>.|TRBJ2-1|.|TRBV27
CASSADRDGYNEQFF
TGTGCCAGCAGTGCAGACCGGGACGGCTACAATGAGCAGTTCTTC
>.|TRBJ2-7|.|TRBV14
CASSQEEHLEQYF
TGTGCCAGCAGCCAAGAAGAGCACCTCGAGCAGTACTTC
>.|TRBJ2-7|.|TRBV5-1
CASRPAVGGHEQYF
TGCGCCAGCAGACCCGCAGTCGGAGGGCACGAGCAGTACTTC
>.|TRBJ1-1|.|TRBV30
CAWSVEVEAFF
TGTGCCTGGAGTGTAGAAGTTGAAGCTTTCTTT
>.|TRBJ1-1|.|TRBV6-5
CASSYDGRNTEAFF
TGTGCCAGCAGTTACGACGGCAGGAACACTGAAGCTTTCTTT
>.|TRBJ2-1|.|TRBV7-2
CASRVRGEQFF
TGTGCCAGCAGAGTCCGGGGGGAGCAGTTCTTC
>.|TRBJ2-7|.|TRBV6-5
CASSSDSYEQYF
TGTGCCAGCAGCTCCGATTCCTACGAGCAGTACTTC